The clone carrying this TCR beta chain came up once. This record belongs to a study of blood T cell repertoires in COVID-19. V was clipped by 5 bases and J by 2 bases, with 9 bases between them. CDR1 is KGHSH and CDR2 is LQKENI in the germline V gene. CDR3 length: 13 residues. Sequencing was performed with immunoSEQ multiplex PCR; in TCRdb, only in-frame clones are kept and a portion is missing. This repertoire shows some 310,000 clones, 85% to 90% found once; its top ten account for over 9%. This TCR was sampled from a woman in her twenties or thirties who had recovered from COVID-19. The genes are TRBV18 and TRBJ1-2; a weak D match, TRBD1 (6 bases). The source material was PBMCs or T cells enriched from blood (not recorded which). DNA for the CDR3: TGTGCCAGCTCAGGGGGCGCGAACTATGGCTACACCTTC. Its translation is CASSGGANYGYTF.